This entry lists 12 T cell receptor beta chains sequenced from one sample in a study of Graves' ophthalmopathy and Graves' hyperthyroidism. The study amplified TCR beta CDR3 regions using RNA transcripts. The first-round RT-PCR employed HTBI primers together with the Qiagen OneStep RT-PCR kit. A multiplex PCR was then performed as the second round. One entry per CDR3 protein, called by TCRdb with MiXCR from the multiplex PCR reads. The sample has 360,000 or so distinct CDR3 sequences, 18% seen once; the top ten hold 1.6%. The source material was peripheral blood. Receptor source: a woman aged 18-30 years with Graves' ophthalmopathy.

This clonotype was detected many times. The CDR3 DNA follows: TGTGCCAGCTCCCGGGGCCCCATGGAAGCTTTCTTT. Translation gives CASSRGPMEAFF. The chain has TRBV19 and TRBJ1-1, with D possibly TRBD1 on 5 matching bases. V lost 9 bases to trimming and J lost 8 bases, with 16 bases between them. The CDR3 totals 12 residues. Germline V gene sequence: CDR1 LNHDA, CDR2 SQIVND (reference sequence).

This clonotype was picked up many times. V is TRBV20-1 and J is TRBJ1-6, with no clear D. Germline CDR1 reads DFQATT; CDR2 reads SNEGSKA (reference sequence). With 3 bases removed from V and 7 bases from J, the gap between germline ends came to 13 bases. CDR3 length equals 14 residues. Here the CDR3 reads CSARSPPWNSPLHF. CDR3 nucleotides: TGCAGTGCTAGGTCCCCCCCATGGAATTCACCCCTCCACTTT.

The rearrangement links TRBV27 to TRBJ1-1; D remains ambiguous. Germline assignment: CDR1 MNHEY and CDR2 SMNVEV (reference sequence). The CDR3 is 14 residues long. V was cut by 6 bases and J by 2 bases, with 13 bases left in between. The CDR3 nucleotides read TGTGCCAGCAGGGCCGTCACGAGAAACACTGAAGCTTTCTTT. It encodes CASRAVTRNTEAFF.

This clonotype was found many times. CDR3 DNA: TGTGCCAGCAGTTACACTAGCGGGGGACCCTACGAGCAGTACTTC. Translation gives CASSYTSGGPYEQYF. The rearrangement uses TRBV6-2 or TRBV6-3 and TRBJ2-7; 11 bases are shared with TRBD2. Germline V gives CDR1 MNHEY, CDR2 SVGEGT. CDR3 length equals 15 residues. The V gene end was trimmed by 2 bases and the J gene end by 2 bases; junction bases not matched to a gene: 2.

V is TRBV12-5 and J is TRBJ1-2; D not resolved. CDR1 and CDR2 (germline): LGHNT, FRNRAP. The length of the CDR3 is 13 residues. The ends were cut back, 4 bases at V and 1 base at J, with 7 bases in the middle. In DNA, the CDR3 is TGTGCTAGTGGTTCGAGGAATAACTATGGCTACACCTTC. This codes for CASGSRNNYGYTF.

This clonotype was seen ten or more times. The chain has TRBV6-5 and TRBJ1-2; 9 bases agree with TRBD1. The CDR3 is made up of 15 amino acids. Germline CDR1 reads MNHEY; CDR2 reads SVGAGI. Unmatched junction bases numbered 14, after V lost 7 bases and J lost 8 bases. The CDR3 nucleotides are TGTGCCAGCATCACGGGACAGGGAGGGGTTTACGGCTACACCTTC. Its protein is CASITGQGGVYGYTF.

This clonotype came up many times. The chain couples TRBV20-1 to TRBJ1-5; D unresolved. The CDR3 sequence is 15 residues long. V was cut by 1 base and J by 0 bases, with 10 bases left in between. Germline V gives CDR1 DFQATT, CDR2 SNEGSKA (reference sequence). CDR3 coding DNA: TGCAGTGCTAGAGTCCCCGGGTATAGCAATCAGCCCCAGCATTTT. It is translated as CSARVPGYSNQPQHF.

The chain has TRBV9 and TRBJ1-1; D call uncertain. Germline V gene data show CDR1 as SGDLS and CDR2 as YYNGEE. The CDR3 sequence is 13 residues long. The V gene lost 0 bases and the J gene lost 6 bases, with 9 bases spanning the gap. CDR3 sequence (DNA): TGTGCCAGCAGCGTAGACGCGGGTCCTGAAGCTTTCTTT. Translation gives CASSVDAGPEAFF.

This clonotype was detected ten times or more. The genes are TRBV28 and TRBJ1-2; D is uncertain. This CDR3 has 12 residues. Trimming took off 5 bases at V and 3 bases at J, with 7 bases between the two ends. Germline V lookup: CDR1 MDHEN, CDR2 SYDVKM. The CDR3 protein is CASSTVHYGYTF. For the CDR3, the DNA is TGTGCCAGCAGTACAGTCCACTATGGCTACACCTTC.

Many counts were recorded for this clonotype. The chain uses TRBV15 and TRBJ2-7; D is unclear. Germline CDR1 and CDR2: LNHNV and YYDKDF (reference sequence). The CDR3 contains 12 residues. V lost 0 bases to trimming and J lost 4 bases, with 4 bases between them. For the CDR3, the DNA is TGTGCCACCAGCAGAGATAGTTACGAGCAGTACTTC. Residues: CATSRDSYEQYF.

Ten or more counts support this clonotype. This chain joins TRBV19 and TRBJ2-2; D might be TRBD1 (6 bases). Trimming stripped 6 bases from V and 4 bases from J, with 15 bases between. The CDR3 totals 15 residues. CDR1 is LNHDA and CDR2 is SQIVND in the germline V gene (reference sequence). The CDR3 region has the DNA TGTGCCAGTAGACCACAGGGTCGGGGCACCGGGGAGCTGTTTTTT. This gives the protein CASRPQGRGTGELFF.

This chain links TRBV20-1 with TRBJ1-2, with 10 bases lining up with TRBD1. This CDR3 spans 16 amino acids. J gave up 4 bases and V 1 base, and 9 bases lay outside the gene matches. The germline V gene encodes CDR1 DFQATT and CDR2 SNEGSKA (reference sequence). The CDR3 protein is CSARARADRGTYGYTF. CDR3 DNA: TGCAGTGCTAGAGCCCGCGCGGACAGGGGGACCTATGGCTACACCTTC.